A selection of T cell receptor beta chains follows, all from one sample in a study of blood T cell repertoires in COVID-19. Assay used: immunoSEQ multiplex PCR; TCRdb lists only in-frame clones, some missing. Among around 330,000 clones listed, about nine tenths were seen once. Sequencing was performed on PBMCs or T cells enriched from blood (not recorded which). The receptor source for this set is a woman in her late teens or twenties who had recovered from COVID-19. Each CDR3 is given with its conserved first and last residue. The D gene is left open where the match is weak. Size values are once, few and many counts, or a class for expanded clones, and some rows have none.

abundance	v_gene	j_gene	d_gene	CDR3nt	CDR3aa
NA	TRBV5-1	TRBJ1-1	NA	TGCGCCAGCAGCTTGGTACGGGGGGACACTGAAGCTTTCTTT	CASSLVRGDTEAFF
NA	TRBV7-9	TRBJ1-2	NA	TGTGCCAGCAGCTTCCTCACAAGCTATGGCTACACCTTC	CASSFLTSYGYTF
NA	TRBV5-5	TRBJ2-5	NA	TGTGCCAGCAGCTTGGCCGGCAGGGATGAGACCCAGTACTTC	CASSLAGRDETQYF
NA	TRBV7-9	TRBJ1-3	NA	TGTGCCAGCAGCTTGGGGCAGGGCGGAAACACCATATATTTT	CASSLGQGGNTIYF
NA	TRBV12-3/TRBV12-4	TRBJ2-7	TRBD1	TGTGCCAGCAGATTCACAGGGGGCGAGCAGTACTTC	CASRFTGGEQYF
NA	TRBV10-3	TRBJ2-7	TRBD1	TGTGCCATCAGTGACGGACAGGGAGGTCCCTACGAGCAGTACTTC	CAISDGQGGPYEQYF
NA	TRBV7-9	TRBJ2-1	TRBD2	TGTGCCAGCAGCTTAGTGGCGGGAGGAATCAATGAGCAGTTCTTC	CASSLVAGGINEQFF
NA	TRBV20-1	TRBJ2-7	NA	TGCAGTGGACATTCCGTTCGCGAGCAGTACTTC	CSGHSVREQYF
NA	TRBV11-2	TRBJ2-1	TRBD1	TGTGCCAGCAGCGTTCCCGGGACAGGAGCCAATGAGCAGTTCTTC	CASSVPGTGANEQFF
NA	TRBV4-1	TRBJ1-2	TRBD1	TGCGCCAGCAGCCGAAGACAGGGAACGATCTATGGCTACACCTTC	CASSRRQGTIYGYTF
NA	TRBV11-2	TRBJ1-5	NA	TGTGCCAGCAGCTTAGTAGGGGATCAGCCCCAGCATTTT	CASSLVGDQPQHF
NA	TRBV9	TRBJ1-2	NA	TGTGCCAGCAGCGCCAGACTGGATGCTAACTATGGCTACACCTTC	CASSARLDANYGYTF
NA	TRBV11-2	TRBJ2-4	TRBD1	TGTGCCAGCAGCCCCCAGGGGGACGGGTGGAACATTCAGTACTTC	CASSPQGDGWNIQYF
NA	TRBV6-5	TRBJ1-2	NA	TGTGCCAGCAGTCCCGGGACATTAGTGGGTGGCTACACCTTC	CASSPGTLVGGYTF
NA	TRBV28	TRBJ1-5	NA	TGTGCCAGCAGCATTAGCCACCAGCCCCAGCATTTT	CASSISHQPQHF
NA	TRBV28	TRBJ1-5	TRBD1	TGTGCCAGCAGTTTGGTGCGACAGGGGAATCAGCCCCAGCATTTT	CASSLVRQGNQPQHF
NA	TRBV5-8	TRBJ1-5	TRBD1	TGTGCCAGCTACCGGACAGGGAATCAGCCCCAGCATTTT	CASYRTGNQPQHF
NA	TRBV4-3	TRBJ1-5	NA	TGCGCCAGCAGCCAAGATTATAGCAATCAGCCCCAGCATTTT	CASSQDYSNQPQHF
NA	TRBV7-2	TRBJ2-7	TRBD1	TGTGCCAGCAGCTTGTTGACAGGGCACGGCGAGCAGTACTTC	CASSLLTGHGEQYF
NA	TRBV2	TRBJ1-5	NA	TGTGCCAGCAGTGGTTCGCGGAGCAATCAGCCCCAGCATTTT	CASSGSRSNQPQHF
NA	TRBV10-3	TRBJ1-4	NA	TGTGCCATCAGTGAAAACAGGGCATATGAAAAACTGTTTTTT	CAISENRAYEKLFF
NA	TRBV29-1	TRBJ1-4	NA	TGCAGCGCCGGACAGTCAACTAATGAAAAACTGTTTTTT	CSAGQSTNEKLFF
NA	TRBV18	TRBJ1-6	TRBD1	TGTGCCAGCTCACCGGGACAGGGAGTAAATTCACCCCTCCACTTT	CASSPGQGVNSPLHF
NA	TRBV7-7	TRBJ2-2	TRBD2	TGTGCCAGCAGCTTAGTAGCGGGGGATCACGGGGAGCTGTTTTTT	CASSLVAGDHGELFF
NA	TRBV10-3	TRBJ1-3	TRBD1	TGTGCCATCAAATCGGACAGGGCCTCTGGAAACACCATATATTTT	CAIKSDRASGNTIYF
NA	TRBV5-1	TRBJ2-1	NA	TGCGCCAGCAGTGGCGGAGACGAATACAATGAGCAGTTCTTC	CASSGGDEYNEQFF
NA	TRBV19	TRBJ1-2	TRBD1	TGTGCCAGTAGCCGTCGGGACAGCTCTAACTATGGCTACACCTTC	CASSRRDSSNYGYTF
few	TRBV4-3	TRBJ1-2	NA	TGCGCCAGCAGCCAGGAAACAGTGAACTATGGCTACACCTTC	CASSQETVNYGYTF
NA	TRBV7-6	TRBJ2-7	TRBD1	TGTGCCAGCAGCTTAAGTGGGACAGGGGCCTACGAGCAGTACTTC	CASSLSGTGAYEQYF
NA	TRBV3-1/TRBV3-2	TRBJ1-1	NA	TGTGCCAGCAGCCAAGATAGCGCGACTGAAGCTTTCTTT	CASSQDSATEAFF
NA	TRBV5-5	TRBJ2-7	TRBD2	TGTGCCAGCAGCTTTGCGACTAGCGGGGGGCCCGTGCTGCAGCAGTACTTC	CASSFATSGGPVLQQYF
NA	TRBV2	TRBJ2-7	NA	TGTGCCAGCATCATGACTTCCTACGAGCAGTACTTC	CASIMTSYEQYF
once	TRBV28	TRBJ2-1	TRBD2	TGTGCCAGCGCTAGCTTCCTAGCGGGAACGTACAATGAGCAGTTCTTC	CASASFLAGTYNEQFF
NA	TRBV9	TRBJ2-3	TRBD2	TGTGCCAGCAGCGTAACCATGCGGGGGGCCGGGGCAGATACGCAGTATTTT	CASSVTMRGAGADTQYF
NA	TRBV19	TRBJ2-1	NA	TGTGCCAGTAGTATAATGGCAGGGTACAATGAGCAGTTCTTC	CASSIMAGYNEQFF
NA	TRBV7-9	TRBJ1-4	TRBD1	TGTGCCAGCAGCCTCCGGACAGGGCGAGCCGGTAATGAAAAACTGTTTTTT	CASSLRTGRAGNEKLFF
NA	TRBV4-3	TRBJ1-2	TRBD1	TGCGCCAGCAGCCTCCGGGACAGGGGCGGCTATGGCTACACCTTC	CASSLRDRGGYGYTF
NA	TRBV28	TRBJ1-1	NA	TGTGCCAGCAGTTTTGGGGGGGGCTGGACTGAAGCTTTCTTT	CASSFGGGWTEAFF
NA	TRBV28	TRBJ2-5	TRBD1	TGTGCCAGCAGCCATACAGCGACCGGGACAGAAGCAGAGACCCAGTACTTC	CASSHTATGTEAETQYF
NA	TRBV4-2	TRBJ2-3	NA	TGTGCCAGCAGCCAAGAAACTAGCGGAGGGGGCCGGGATACGCAGTATTTT	CASSQETSGGGRDTQYF
once	TRBV5-1	TRBJ2-1	TRBD2	TGCGCCAGCAGCATAAGCGGGGTTTACAATGAGCAGTTCTTC	CASSISGVYNEQFF
once	TRBV4-3	TRBJ1-5	TRBD1	TGCGCCAGCAGCCAAGTAATAACTTCAAGACAGGGCGCGGGGCCCCAGCATTTT	CASSQVITSRQGAGPQHF
NA	TRBV5-1	TRBJ1-2	NA	TGCGCCAGCAGCTTGCGGGGAGAGGGTGGCTACACCTTC	CASSLRGEGGYTF
NA	TRBV6-5	TRBJ2-1	NA	TGTGCCAGCAGACCCGGGACATCCCCTGAGTCGCCAAAGTTCTTC	CASRPGTSPESPKFF
NA	TRBV2	TRBJ1-5	NA	TGTGCCAGCAGGGGGGGGGCGAATCAGCCCCAGCATTTT	CASRGGANQPQHF
NA	TRBV6-1	TRBJ1-2	NA	TGTGCCAGCAGTGAAGCAGGGAGCTTCTATGGCTACACCTTC	CASSEAGSFYGYTF
NA	TRBV5-4	TRBJ1-1	TRBD1	TGTGCCAGCAAGGGACAGGGGGTGAACACTGAAGCTTTCTTT	CASKGQGVNTEAFF
NA	TRBV7-2	TRBJ1-2	TRBD1	TGTGCCAGCAGCTTTTCCGGGACAGGGGATGGCTACACCTTC	CASSFSGTGDGYTF
once	TRBV15	TRBJ2-1	TRBD2	TGTGCCACCAGACTAGCGGCCTCCTACAATGAGCAGTTCTTC	CATRLAASYNEQFF
NA	TRBV7-8	TRBJ1-1	NA	TGTGCCAGCAGCCCGGTGAACACTGAAGCTTTCTTT	CASSPVNTEAFF
NA	TRBV4-1	TRBJ2-1	TRBD1	TGCGCCAGCAGCCAAGAGGACAGGGGGCGATGGCAGTTCTTC	CASSQEDRGRWQFF